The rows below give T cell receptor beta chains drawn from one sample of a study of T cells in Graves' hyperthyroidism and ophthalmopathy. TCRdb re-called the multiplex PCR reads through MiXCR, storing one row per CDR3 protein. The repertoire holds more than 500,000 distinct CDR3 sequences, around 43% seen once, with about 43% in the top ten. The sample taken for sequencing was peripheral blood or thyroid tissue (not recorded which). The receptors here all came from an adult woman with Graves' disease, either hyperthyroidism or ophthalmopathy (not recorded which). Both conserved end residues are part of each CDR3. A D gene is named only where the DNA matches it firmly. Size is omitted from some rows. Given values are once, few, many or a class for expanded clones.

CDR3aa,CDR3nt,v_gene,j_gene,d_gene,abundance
CASSVGVNSNSYEQYF,TGTGCCAGCAGCGTAGGAGTTAACAGCAACTCCTACGAGCAGTACTTC,TRBV9,TRBJ2-7,NA,NA
CSARVQTPTYGYTF,TGCAGTGCTAGAGTCCAGACTCCGACCTATGGCTACACCTTC,TRBV20-1,TRBJ1-2,NA,many
CASREGQGAYQETQYF,TGTGCCAGCAGGGAAGGACAGGGGGCGTACCAAGAGACCCAGTACTTC,TRBV2,TRBJ2-5,TRBD1,NA
CASSQLGGRPEAFF,TGCGCCAGCAGCCAACTCGGGGGTAGGCCGGAAGCTTTCTTT,TRBV4-1,TRBJ1-1,NA,NA
CASSEAAFSEKLFF,TGTGCCAGCAGTGAAGCGGCATTCTCAGAAAAACTGTTTTTT,TRBV2,TRBJ1-4,NA,NA
CASSYSNIPLGEKLFF,TGTGCCAGCAGTTACTCGAACATCCCACTGGGTGAAAAACTGTTTTTT,TRBV6-6,TRBJ1-4,NA,NA
CSALPGTGPLSYTF,TGCAGCGCCCTCCCCGGGACAGGGCCTCTGAGCTACACCTTC,TRBV29-1,TRBJ1-2,TRBD1,NA
CASSIHRGYSGETQYF,TGTGCCAGCAGCATTCACAGGGGCTACAGTGGGGAGACCCAGTACTTC,TRBV5-8,TRBJ2-5,TRBD1,many
CASSSVTGGFTEAFF,TGTGCCAGCAGTTCGGTTACAGGGGGCTTTACTGAAGCTTTCTTT,TRBV7-6,TRBJ1-1,TRBD1,many
CAISEDWTGGARETQYF,TGTGCCATCAGTGAAGATTGGACAGGGGGCGCGAGAGAGACCCAGTACTTC,TRBV10-3,TRBJ2-5,TRBD1,few
CSISGTENGYTF,TGCAGCATTAGCGGTACAGAGAATGGCTACACCTTC,TRBV29-1,TRBJ1-2,NA,NA
CASKGLAGYQETQYF,TGTGCCAGCAAAGGACTAGCGGGGTACCAAGAGACCCAGTACTTC,TRBV2,TRBJ2-5,TRBD2,NA